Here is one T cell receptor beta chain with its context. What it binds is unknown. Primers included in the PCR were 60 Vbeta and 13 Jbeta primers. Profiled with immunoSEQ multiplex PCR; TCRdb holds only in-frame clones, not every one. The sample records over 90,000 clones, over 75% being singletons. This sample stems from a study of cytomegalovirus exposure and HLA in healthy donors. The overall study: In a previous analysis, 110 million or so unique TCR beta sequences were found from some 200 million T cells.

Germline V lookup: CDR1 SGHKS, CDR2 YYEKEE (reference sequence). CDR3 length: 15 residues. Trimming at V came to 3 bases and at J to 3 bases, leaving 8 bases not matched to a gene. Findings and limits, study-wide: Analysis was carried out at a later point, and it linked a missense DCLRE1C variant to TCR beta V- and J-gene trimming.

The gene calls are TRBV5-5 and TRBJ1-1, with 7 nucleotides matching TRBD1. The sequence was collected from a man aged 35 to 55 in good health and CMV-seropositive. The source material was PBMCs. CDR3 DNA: TGTGCCAGCAGCTACCAGGGACAGCCCCACACTGAAGCTTTCTTT. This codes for CASSYQGQPHTEAFF.